The entry below describes one TCR beta chain. TCRdb reprocessed the RT-PCR reads with MiXCR, giving one entry per CDR3 protein. The sample has around 700,000 distinct CDR3 sequences; more than 13% are singletons. CDR1 is SGHAT and CDR2 is FQNNGV in the germline V gene. There are 16 residues in the CDR3. Trimming shortened V by 1 base and J by 0 bases, and 11 bases separated the two germline ends. The receptor was isolated from a female donor in good health, serving as a healthy control. The sequenced sample was memory CD4+ T cells from blood. The rearrangement uses TRBV11-2 and TRBJ2-3; D ambiguous. CDR3 DNA: TGTGCCAGCAGCTTAGGGGCAGGTGCGAGCACAGATACGCAGTATTTT. This encodes CASSLGAGASTDTQYF. The variable domain in full, with the rest retrieved from reference TRBV11-2 and TRBJ2-3, is EAGVAQSPRYKIIEKRQSVAFWCNPISGHATLYWYQQILGQGPKLLIQFQNNGVVDDSQLPKDRFSAERLKGVDSTLKIQPAKLEDSAVYLCASSLGAGASTDTQYFGPGTRLTVL.